This T cell receptor beta chain was recovered during a study of blood T cell repertoires in COVID-19 (dated by TCRdb to the early 2020s). Broadly, across the study: The collaborator samples originated in the United States, Italy and Spain and spanned the acute and convalescent phases of COVID-19. The prospective study material was composed of cDNA or gDNA derived from T cells, B-cell-depleted T cells, or PBMCs. Subjects who had been exposed to COVID-19, were actively infected with it, or had recovered from it provided the deeply sampled blood TCRbeta repertoires that made up the dataset. The repertoires were released in a freely available public database meant as a resource for research on the immune response to SARS-CoV-2. The samples were drawn from two sources: the first 160 participants of the ongoing ImmuneRACE study, and 1,000 to 1,500 subjects contributed by 6 global collaborators. A de-identified subject ID, COVID-19 status, age in years and sex were almost always included in the sample metadata. Where available, HLA class I and class II types were taken from metadata supplied by the sample provider and were not determined by assay-based typing. Broader findings and caveats from the paper: How much clinical and demographic metadata was included differed by source and by participant, and the metadata was provided uncurated.

TCRbeta CDR3 regions were amplified from genomic DNA by means of the immunoSEQ Assay, a bias-controlled multiplex PCR. In the paper's pipeline: The number of nucleated cells in each sample was estimated by amplification of reference gene primers within the assay. To quantify the absolute abundance of each unique TCRbeta CDR3 rearrangement, sequence reads were collapsed and filtered. For each sample, productive Simpson clonality was calculated as the square root of Simpson's diversity index across productive rearrangements. TCRdb stores this immuneACCESS table with in-frame sequences only. Part of the clones is absent; in the studies checked, under half of the shortfall reflects unresolved V genes, and no reason is known for the rest. The DNA gave D and trimming, while V, J and clone size come from that table. This sample comprises fewer than 250,000 clones, around 90% of them detected only once. 0.95% to 1.5% of the sample goes to the ten largest clones.

According to the germline V gene, CDR1 reads MRHNA and CDR2 reads SNTAGT. The CDR3 holds 13 amino acids from the cysteine to the phenylalanine. Just CDR3 DNA is preserved here, 39 bases in frame from base 1. Trimming removed 5 bases from V and 3 bases from J, leaving 7 bases between the germline ends. Worth noting for this clone: Its recognized antigen is unknown. There are no base qualities to consult, and no much larger clone falls within one base.

Each collaborating institution followed its own protocols to collect whole blood in K2EDTA tubes. For TCRbeta analysis, collaborators shipped samples as frozen whole blood, isolated PBMCs, or DNA extracted from either of those sample types. This receptor was taken from a man aged 30-40 years with acute or convalescent COVID-19. The chain employs TRBV6-4 and TRBJ2-2; the D gene cannot be resolved reliably. What was sequenced was peripheral blood. This receptor carries the CDR3 CASSPTDTGELFF. The DNA reads TGTGCCAGCAGTCCCACAGACACCGGGGAGCTGTTTTTT.